A single T cell receptor (beta chain) is shown here with its context. Under the authors' procedure: From reference gene primer amplification, estimates of nucleated cell counts were derived. Clones were read by immunoSEQ multiplex PCR, and TCRdb kept only the in-frame ones, dropping some. That table furnishes V, J and clone size, whereas the DNA furnished D and trimming. The data show about 220,000 clones, with roughly 82% seen just once and 4% to 5% held by the top ten. The CDR3 consists of 14 residues. V dropped 0 bases and J dropped 5 bases, with 8 bases sitting between them. CDR1 and CDR2 (germline): SGHNT, YYREEE (reference sequence). The data derive from a study of blood T cell repertoires in COVID-19. Across the whole study: Acute and convalescent COVID-19 samples came from the United States, Italy and Spain. Sources were T cells, B-cell-depleted T cells, or PBMCs; the material itself was cDNA or gDNA.

The receptor comes from a woman in her 70s with acute or convalescent COVID-19. Sequencing was done on a sample of peripheral blood. The rearrangement links TRBV5-4 to TRBJ2-2, with D perhaps TRBD1 (5 bases). The CDR3 protein is CASSLETVTGELFF. As DNA, the CDR3 is TGTGCCAGCAGCTTGGAGACAGTAACCGGGGAGCTGTTTTTT.